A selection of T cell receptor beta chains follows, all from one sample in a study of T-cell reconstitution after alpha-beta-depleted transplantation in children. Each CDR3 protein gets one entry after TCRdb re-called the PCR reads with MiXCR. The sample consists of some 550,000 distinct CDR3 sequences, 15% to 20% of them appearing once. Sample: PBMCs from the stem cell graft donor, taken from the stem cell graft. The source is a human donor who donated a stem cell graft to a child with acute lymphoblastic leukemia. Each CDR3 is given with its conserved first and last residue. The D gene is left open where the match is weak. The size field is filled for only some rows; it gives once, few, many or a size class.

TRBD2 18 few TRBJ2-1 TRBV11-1 CASSLALVREIGNNEQFF TGTGCCAGCAGCTTAGCGCTGGTGCGGGAGATAGGGAACAATGAGCAGTTCTTC
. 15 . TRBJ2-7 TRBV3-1 CASCQDTLVSGEQYF TGTGCCAGCTGCCAAGATACACTAGTTTCGGGTGAGCAGTACTTC
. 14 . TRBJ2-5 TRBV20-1 CSASTPGYQETQYF TGCAGTGCTAGTACCCCGGGGTACCAAGAGACCCAGTACTTC
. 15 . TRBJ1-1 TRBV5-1 CASAGVDDMNTEAFF TGCGCCAGCGCCGGGGTTGATGATATGAACACTGAAGCTTTCTTT
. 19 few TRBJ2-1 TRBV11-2 CASSLDGPRSFRSYNEQFF TGTGCCAGCAGCTTAGATGGACCCAGGAGTTTTCGGTCCTACAATGAGCAGTTCTTC
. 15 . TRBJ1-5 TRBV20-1 CSARDHRKPNQPQHF TGCAGTGCTAGAGATCACAGGAAACCCAATCAGCCCCAGCATTTT
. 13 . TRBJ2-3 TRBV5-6 CASSLDVSLQQYF TGTGCCAGCAGCTTGGATGTTTCTCTGCAGCAGTATTTT
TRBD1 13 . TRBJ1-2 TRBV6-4 CASSARGMGGYTF TGTGCCAGCAGTGCCAGGGGGATGGGCGGCTACACCTTC
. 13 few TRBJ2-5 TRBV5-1 CASSLISGETQYF TGCGCCAGCAGCTTGATTTCGGGGGAGACCCAGTACTTC
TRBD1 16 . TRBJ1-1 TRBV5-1 CASSPAFDRANTEAFF TGCGCCAGCAGCCCGGCCTTTGACAGGGCGAACACTGAAGCTTTCTTT
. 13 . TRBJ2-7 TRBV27 CASSLRISAEQYF TGTGCCAGCAGTTTAAGGATTAGTGCCGAGCAGTACTTC
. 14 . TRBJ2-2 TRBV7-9 CASSPGTSPGELFF TGTGCCAGCAGCCCTGGGACCTCCCCCGGGGAGCTGTTTTTT
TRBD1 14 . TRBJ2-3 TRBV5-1 CASSPDRGTHTQYF TGCGCCAGCAGCCCGGACAGGGGGACACATACGCAGTATTTT
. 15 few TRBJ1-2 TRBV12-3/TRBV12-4 CASSLAARANYGYTF TGTGCCAGCAGTTTAGCAGCCCGAGCTAACTATGGCTACACCTTC
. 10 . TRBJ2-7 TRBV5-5 CASSGLGQYF TGTGCCAGCAGCGGCCTTGGGCAGTACTTC
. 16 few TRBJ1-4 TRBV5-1 CASSLAADATNEKLFF TGCGCCAGCAGCTTGGCGGCGGATGCAACTAATGAAAAACTGTTTTTT
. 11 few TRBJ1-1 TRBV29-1 CSVDSGTEAFF TGCAGCGTCGACTCTGGAACTGAAGCTTTCTTT
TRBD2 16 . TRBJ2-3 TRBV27 CASSLAGTRLTDTQYF TGTGCCAGCAGCTTAGCCGGGACTAGGCTTACAGATACGCAGTATTTT
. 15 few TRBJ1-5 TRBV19 CASSIYDRSDQPQHF TGTGCCAGTAGTATATATGACAGGTCGGATCAGCCCCAGCATTTT
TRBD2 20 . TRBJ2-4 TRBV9 CASSSTSGTSGSLAKNIQYF TGTGCCAGCAGCTCAACTTCCGGGACTAGCGGGAGTTTAGCCAAAAACATTCAGTACTTC
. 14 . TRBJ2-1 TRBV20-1 CSASLGLSYNEQFF TGCAGTGCTAGTCTTGGACTGTCCTACAATGAGCAGTTCTTC
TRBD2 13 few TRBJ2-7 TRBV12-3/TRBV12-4 CASSYTGTSRPYF TGTGCCAGCAGTTACACCGGGACTAGCAGGCCGTACTTC
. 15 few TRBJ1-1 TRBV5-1 CASSLAGGGNTEAFF TGCGCCAGCAGCTTGGCGGGCGGAGGGAACACTGAAGCTTTCTTT
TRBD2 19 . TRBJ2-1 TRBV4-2 CASSQREPSGIRWYNEQFF TGTGCCAGCAGCCAACGGGAGCCTAGCGGGATAAGGTGGTACAATGAGCAGTTCTTC
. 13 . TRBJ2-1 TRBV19 CASSFSGFNEQFF TGTGCCAGTAGTTTCTCCGGATTCAATGAGCAGTTCTTC
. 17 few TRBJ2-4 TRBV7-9 CASSTSLRGSRGNIQYF TGTGCCAGCAGCACCTCGCTACGGGGGAGCAGGGGAAACATTCAGTACTTC
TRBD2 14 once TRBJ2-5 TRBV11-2 CASSPEYASGPRTF TGTGCCAGCAGCCCCGAGTATGCTAGCGGGCCCAGGACTTTC
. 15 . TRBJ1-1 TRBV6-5 CASSYGSGGYTEAFF TGTGCCAGCAGTTACGGTTCGGGGGGCTACACTGAAGCTTTCTTT
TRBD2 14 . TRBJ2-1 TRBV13 CASSSRTSVGEQFF TGTGCCAGCAGCTCTAGGACTAGCGTTGGTGAGCAGTTCTTC
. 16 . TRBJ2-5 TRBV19 CASSPRTGRIQETQYF TGTGCCAGTAGTCCACGGACGGGGAGGATCCAAGAGACCCAGTACTTC
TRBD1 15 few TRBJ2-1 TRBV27 CASSHRGPSYNEQFF TGTGCCAGCAGCCACAGGGGGCCCTCCTACAATGAGCAGTTCTTC
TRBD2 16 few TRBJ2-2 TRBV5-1 CASSLLAGGKTGELFF TGCGCCAGCAGCTTGCTAGCGGGAGGTAAAACCGGGGAGCTGTTTTTT
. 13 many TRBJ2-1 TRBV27 CASSSYRVNEQFF TGTGCCAGCAGTTCCTACAGGGTCAATGAGCAGTTCTTC
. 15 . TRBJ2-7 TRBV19 CASSTIGQPAYEQYF TGTGCCAGTAGTACGATCGGACAGCCAGCCTACGAGCAGTACTTC
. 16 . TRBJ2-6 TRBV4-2 CASSQEDGSGANVLTF TGTGCCAGCAGCCAAGAAGACGGTTCTGGGGCCAACGTCCTGACTTTC
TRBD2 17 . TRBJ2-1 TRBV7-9 CASSLGGRAGSYNEQFF TGTGCCAGCAGCTTAGGTGGCCGAGCGGGATCCTACAATGAGCAGTTCTTC
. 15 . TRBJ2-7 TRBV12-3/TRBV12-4 CASSALGPGPYEQYF TGTGCCAGCAGTGCCCTAGGTCCGGGGCCCTACGAGCAGTACTTC
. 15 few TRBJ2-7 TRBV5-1 CASSPRGNNQDEQYF TGCGCCAGCAGCCCCCGGGGGAACAATCAGGACGAGCAGTACTTC
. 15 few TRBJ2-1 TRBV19 CASSMYRISYNEQFF TGTGCCAGTAGTATGTATAGAATCTCCTACAATGAGCAGTTCTTC
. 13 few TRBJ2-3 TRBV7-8 CASSLGWADTQYF TGTGCCAGCAGCTTAGGATGGGCAGATACGCAGTATTTT
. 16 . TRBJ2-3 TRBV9 CASSVDAPRRTDTQYF TGTGCCAGCAGCGTAGACGCCCCGCGACGCACAGATACGCAGTATTTT
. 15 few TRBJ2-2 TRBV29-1 CSVGGPSWDTGELFF TGCAGCGTTGGTGGGCCCTCATGGGACACCGGGGAGCTGTTTTTT
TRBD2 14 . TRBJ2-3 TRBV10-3 CAITSGRAKDTQYF TGTGCCATCACTAGCGGGAGGGCAAAAGATACGCAGTATTTT
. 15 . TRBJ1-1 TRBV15 CATSRATGWYTEAFF TGTGCCACCAGCAGAGCTACGGGTTGGTACACTGAAGCTTTCTTT
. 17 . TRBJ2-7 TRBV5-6 CASSLEEVPGLIYVQYF TGTGCCAGCAGCTTGGAAGAGGTTCCGGGACTTATCTACGTGCAGTACTTC
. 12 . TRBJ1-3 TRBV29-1 CGGRSSGNTIYF TGCGGAGGACGGTCCTCTGGAAACACCATATATTTT
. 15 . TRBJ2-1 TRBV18 CASSPNGATYNEQFF TGTGCCAGCTCACCAAATGGGGCGACCTACAATGAGCAGTTCTTC
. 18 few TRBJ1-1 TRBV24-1 CATSDLGGPGGPNTEAFF TGTGCCACCAGTGATTTGGGGGGGCCCGGGGGGCCGAACACTGAAGCTTTCTTT
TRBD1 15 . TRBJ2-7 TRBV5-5 CASSFLGQGTYEQYF TGTGCCAGCAGCTTTTTGGGACAGGGCACCTACGAGCAGTACTTC
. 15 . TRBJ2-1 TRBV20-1 CSARIPKGSYNEQFF TGCAGTGCTAGGATTCCTAAAGGTTCCTACAATGAGCAGTTCTTC